These 15 T cell receptor beta chains were sequenced from one sample in a study of shared clonotypes between healthy human individuals. The assay was immunoSEQ multiplex PCR, and TCRdb's table has in-frame clones only and misses some. The sample includes approximately 1,000,000 clones, roughly 80% of them seen just once. Sequenced input: memory CD4+ T cells from PBMCs. Described subset: CD45RA-negative fraction. The receptors were gathered from a man younger than 35 in good health. Some clones in this sample may be carry-over from other donors' samples.

The J gene is TRBJ1-2, the V gene TRBV6-1, with D possibly matching TRBD1 (5 bases). CDR3 size: 13 residues. Germline CDR1 reads MNHNS; CDR2 reads SASEGT. The V and J ends lost 7 bases and 5 bases respectively, with 14 bases between them. Here the CDR3 DNA reads TGTGCCAGCAACCGGGACGGAGGGTATGGCTACACCTTC. Its translation: CASNRDGGYGYTF.

The V gene is TRBV5-1, the J gene TRBJ1-2, with 9 nucleotides matching TRBD1. This CDR3 is built from 15 residues. The trim removed 4 bases at V and 8 bases at J, leaving 12 bases unmatched. Germline V CDR1 and CDR2: SGHRS, YFSETQ. CDR3 protein: CASSTDGTGREGYTF. CDR3 bases: TGCGCCAGCAGCACCGATGGGACAGGGCGGGAAGGCTACACCTTC.

The chain carries TRBV6-9 and TRBJ2-7, with TRBD2 matching 13 bases. Germline-derived CDR1 and CDR2 are MNHGY and SVAAGI. The CDR3 has 18 amino acids. Trimming cost V 5 bases and J 7 bases; bases outside gene matches: 17. Here the CDR3 reads CASSPPGLAGPGCYEQYF. Written as DNA, the CDR3 is TGTGCCAGCAGTCCACCGGGACTAGCGGGACCAGGGTGCTATGAGCAGTACTTC.

The J gene is TRBJ2-5, the V gene TRBV29-1; TRBD2 matches 11 bases. Germline V lookup: CDR1 SQVTM, CDR2 ANQGSEA. CDR3 length: 15 amino acids. V shed 7 bases and J 3 bases; nucleotides not matched to a gene: 10. The CDR3 here is CSAAHGTSGEETQYF. CDR3 nucleotide sequence: TGCAGCGCAGCCCACGGGACTAGCGGAGAAGAGACCCAGTACTTC.

The sample holds one count of this clone. V gene TRBV2 combines with J gene TRBJ2-3, with a possible D match to TRBD1 (6 bases). V was cut by 5 bases and J by 3 bases, with 18 bases left in between. CDR1 is SNHLY, CDR2 FYNNEI, per germline. The CDR3 length is 16 residues. The CDR3 reads CASSKGGPRVTDTQYF. CDR3 in DNA: TGTGCCAGCAGTAAAGGGGGACCCCGAGTAACAGATACGCAGTATTTT. Full variable domain (remainder filled in from reference TRBV2 and TRBJ2-3): EPEVTQTPSHQVTQMGQEVILRCVPISNHLYFYWYRQILGQKVEFLVSFYNNEISEKSEIFDDQFSVERPDGSNFTLKIRSTKLEDSAMYFCASSKGGPRVTDTQYFGPGTRLTVL.

J is TRBJ1-5 and V is TRBV2; D perhaps matches TRBD1 (5 bases). With 4 bases removed from V and 5 bases from J, the gap between germline ends came to 15 bases. Germline-derived CDR1 and CDR2 are SNHLY and FYNNEI. The CDR3 totals 15 residues. The CDR3 DNA reads as TGTGCCAGCAGTGCCCCGGGGACGGGAGATCAGCCCCAGCATTTT. Translated: CASSAPGTGDQPQHF.

This CDR3 reads CASGQDRGSYNEQFF. The DNA for the CDR3 is TGTGCTAGTGGTCAGGACAGGGGCAGCTACAATGAGCAGTTCTTC. J is TRBJ2-1 and V is TRBV12-5; 9 bases align to TRBD1. V gave up 5 bases and J gave up 3 bases; unmatched junction bases: 5. Per germline, CDR1 LGHNT and CDR2 FRNRAP. This CDR3 has 15 amino acids.

The chain carries TRBV4-3 and TRBJ2-4, with a weak D call TRBD1 (5 bases). The CDR3 covers 17 residues. Trimming cost V 1 base and J 4 bases, with 17 bases left between them. Germline CDR1 reads LGHNA; CDR2 reads YSLEER. The CDR3 DNA sequence: TGCGCCAGCAGCCAAGCCCTGAGCGTCAGGGAAAAAAACATTCAGTACTTC. This sequence encodes CASSQALSVREKNIQYF.

Comments on this clone: One end of the junction does not line up with germline, which may come from a read error. The V and J genes are TRBV5-3 and TRBJ1-1; tentative D call: TRBD1 (5 bases). TRBV5-3 is known as an ORF, though its function is uncertain. The CDR3 loop spans 14 amino acids. This chain's CDR3 is CASSSGGGATEAFF. CDR3 nucleotides: TGTGCCAGCAGCTCGGGCGGAGGGGCCACTGAAGCTTTCTTT.

Remarks on this clone: Relative to the germline gene, one junction end is altered; a read error may explain this. The rearrangement links TRBV7-6 to TRBJ1-3; D is unresolved. Germline-derived CDR1 and CDR2 are SGHVS and FNYEAQ. CDR3 size: 17 residues. Here the CDR3 reads CASSLAVGSFSGNTIYF. The DNA of the CDR3 is TGTGCCAGCAGCCTAGCGGTGGGGAGCTTCTCTGGAAACACCATATATTTT.

The chain carries TRBV11-3 and TRBJ2-5; 9 nucleotides match TRBD1. The J call may be faulty, since TRBJ2-7 better matches the DNA end. Germline CDR1 SGHNT, CDR2 YENEEA. The CDR3 totals 15 residues. In nucleotides, the CDR3 is TGTGCCAGCAGCCTCCGACAGGGGGGGGCCTACGAGCAGTACTTC. Translating gives CASSLRQGGAYEQYF.

J is TRBJ2-1 and V is TRBV9, with 14 bases lining up with TRBD2. The germline V gene encodes CDR1 SGDLS and CDR2 YYNGEE. The trim removed 2 bases at V and 0 bases at J, leaving 7 bases unmatched. CDR3 size: 19 residues. CDR3 bases: TGTGCCAGCAGCGTGCCAGGGACTAGCGGGAGAGGCTCCTACAATGAGCAGTTCTTC. This sequence encodes CASSVPGTSGRGSYNEQFF.

Points on this clone: Other nucleotide sequences in the sample specify the same CDR3. V is TRBV5-1 and J is TRBJ1-2, with 7 bases lining up with TRBD1. The V gene's germline CDR1 is SGHRS and CDR2 YFSETQ. The junction had 6 bases not matched to a gene; V was cut back by 0 bases and J by 4 bases. This CDR3 has 15 residues. The CDR3: CASSLGRQGLYGYTF. The CDR3 DNA reads TGCGCCAGCAGCTTGGGCCGACAGGGCCTCTATGGCTACACCTTC. Supplemented by reference TRBV5-1 and TRBJ1-2, the full variable domain reads KAGVTQTPRYLIKTRGQQVTLSCSPISGHRSVSWYQQTPGQGLQFLFEYFSETQRNKGNFPGRFSGRQFSNSRSEMNVSTLELGDSALYLCASSLGRQGLYGYTFGSGTRLTVV.

The gene calls are TRBV5-1 and TRBJ1-5; D gene uncertain. Germline V gives CDR1 SGHRS, CDR2 YFSETQ. CDR3 size: 18 residues. With 1 base removed from V and 8 bases from J, the gap between germline ends came to 25 bases. The CDR3 loop is CASSLWSPPYPSVEPQHF. CDR3 DNA: TGCGCCAGCAGCTTGTGGAGCCCGCCCTACCCCTCCGTGGAGCCCCAGCATTTT. Combining the CDR3 with reference TRBV5-1 and TRBJ1-5 gives the whole variable domain KAGVTQTPRYLIKTRGQQVTLSCSPISGHRSVSWYQQTPGQGLQFLFEYFSETQRNKGNFPGRFSGRQFSNSRSEMNVSTLELGDSALYLCASSLWSPPYPSVEPQHFGDGTRLSIL.

V is TRBV19 and J is TRBJ1-3; D is perhaps TRBD1 (5 bases). V was shortened by 5 bases and J by 4 bases, with 12 bases between the two germline ends. The CDR3 runs 14 residues. Germline V gene sequence: CDR1 LNHDA, CDR2 SQIVND (reference sequence). CDR3 loop: CASSAGLRGNTIYF. The CDR3 nucleotides are TGTGCCAGTAGTGCGGGACTACGCGGAAACACCATATATTTT. Using reference TRBV19 and TRBJ1-3 for the parts outside the CDR3, the full variable domain is DGGITQSPKYLFRKEGQNVTLSCEQNLNHDAMYWYRQDPGQGLRLIYYSQIVNDFQKGDIAEGYSVSREKKESFPLTVTSAQKNPTAFYLCASSAGLRGNTIYFGEGSWLTVV.